These T cell receptor beta chains were read from a single sample in a study of T cell repertoires in cytomegalovirus infection. Their antigen targets remain unknown. TCRdb re-derived calls from the reads in MiXCR, one entry per CDR3 protein. The top ten hold roughly 70% of the sample, which has 100,000 or so distinct CDR3 sequences, 29% seen once. Sequenced material: CD8+ T cells from cultured PBMCs, taken from culture after CMV antigen stimulation. Receptor source: a human donor in good health (CMV status not recorded). Some clones in this sample may be carry-over from other donors' samples. Each CDR3 is given with its conserved first and last residue. Fields, in order: V gene, D gene, CDR3 length, J gene, clone size, CDR3 protein, CDR3 DNA. D genes are given only for firm matches. Clone size appears in some rows only: once, few, many, or a class for an expanded clone.

>TRBV7-2|NA|14|TRBJ2-7|NA
CASSLADFFYEQYF
TGTGCCAGCAGCTTAGCAGACTTCTTCTACGAGCAGTACTTC
>TRBV27|TRBD1|18|TRBJ1-6|NA
CASSLFAPGTGDSSPLHF
TGTGCCAGCAGTTTGTTCGCTCCTGGGACAGGGGACTCCTCACCCCTCCACTTT
>TRBV7-4|NA|18|TRBJ1-4|NA
CASSLAISRETDNEKLFF
TGTGCCAGCAGCTTAGCAATATCCAGGGAAACGGATAATGAAAAACTGTTTTTT
>TRBV20-1|NA|13|TRBJ2-2|few
CSATPGLTGELFF
TGCAGTGCTACTCCAGGGTTGACCGGGGAGCTGTTTTTT
>TRBV5-1|TRBD2|12|TRBJ2-1|NA
CASSLGGTSEFF
TGCGCCAGCAGCTTGGGTGGGACTAGCGAGTTCTTC
>TRBV7-9|NA|12|TRBJ1-5|NA
CASGPPNQPQHF
TGTGCCAGCGGCCCACCAAATCAGCCCCAGCATTTT
>TRBV6-5|NA|15|TRBJ1-3|NA
CASSYSLASGNTIYF
TGTGCCAGCAGTTACTCCCTAGCCTCTGGAAACACCATATATTTT
>TRBV6-5|NA|13|TRBJ1-2|many
CASRLVTGVGYTF
TGTGCCAGCAGGCTCGTGACAGGCGTTGGCTACACCTTC
>TRBV10-3|NA|13|TRBJ2-5|NA
CAISEKGPETQYF
TGTGCCATCAGTGAGAAGGGACCAGAGACCCAGTACTTC
>TRBV12-3/TRBV12-4|NA|12|TRBJ1-2|few
CASRTTPGGYTF
TGTGCCAGCAGAACAACCCCCGGGGGCTACACCTTC
>TRBV4-1|NA|13|TRBJ2-3|NA
CASSQGVGDTQYF
TGCGCCAGCAGCCAAGGTGTCGGTGATACGCAGTATTTT
>TRBV27|TRBD1|14|TRBJ1-5|few
CASSTTGDGEPQHF
TGTGCCAGCAGTACCACAGGGGACGGCGAGCCCCAGCATTTT
>TRBV11-2|NA|14|TRBJ2-1|NA
CASSPRDTNNEQFF
TGTGCCAGCAGCCCCCGGGACACAAACAATGAGCAGTTCTTC
>TRBV2|TRBD1|15|TRBJ1-5|few
CASSGAGQSNQPQHF
TGTGCCAGCAGCGGAGCGGGACAGAGCAATCAGCCCCAGCATTTT